This TCR beta chain is from a study of T-cell reconstitution after alpha-beta-depleted transplantation in children. Library preparation (for TCRbeta) was performed with unique molecular identifiers. TCRdb re-called the PCR reads with MiXCR, one entry per CDR3 protein. This table holds about 1,000,000 distinct CDR3 sequences, about 26% found once. In regard to this clonotype: Its antigen is not identified.

General study results and limits: After transplant, high TCRbeta diversity at day 60 in some patients arose from surviving recipient T cells and thymic progenitors. After one year, T-cell counts and TCRbeta diversity mostly came from new T cells. Roughly two months post-transplant, alpha-beta T cells reportedly originated from several hundred graft clones that had expanded.

The sample here was PBMCs, mostly from graft donor cells, taken 360 days after TCRalphabeta/CD19-depleted stem cell transplant. The sequence came from a boy less than two years old who had a stem cell transplant for SCID, so the T cells may come from the graft donor.

The CDR3 loop reads CASSLTGTGIGELFF. Here the CDR3 DNA reads TGTGCCAGCAGTTTAACCGGGACAGGGATCGGGGAGCTGTTTTTT. The rearrangement joins TRBV7-2 to TRBJ2-2, with 9 positions matching TRBD1. Trimming removed 6 bases from V and 7 bases from J; junction bases left unmatched: 9. The CDR3 length is 15 residues. Germline CDR1 SGHTA, CDR2 FQGNSA.